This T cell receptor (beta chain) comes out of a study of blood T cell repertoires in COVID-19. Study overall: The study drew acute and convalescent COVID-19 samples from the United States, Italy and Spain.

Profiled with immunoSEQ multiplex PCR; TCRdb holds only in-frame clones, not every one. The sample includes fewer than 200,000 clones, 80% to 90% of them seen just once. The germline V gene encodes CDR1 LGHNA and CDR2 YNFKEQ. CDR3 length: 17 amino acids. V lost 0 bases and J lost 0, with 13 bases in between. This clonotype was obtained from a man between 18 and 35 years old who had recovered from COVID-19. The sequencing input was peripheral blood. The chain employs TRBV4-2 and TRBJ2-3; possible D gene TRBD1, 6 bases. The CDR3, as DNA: TGTGCCAGCAGCCAAGATCACGGAACAGGGAGCACAGATACGCAGTATTTT. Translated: CASSQDHGTGSTDTQYF.